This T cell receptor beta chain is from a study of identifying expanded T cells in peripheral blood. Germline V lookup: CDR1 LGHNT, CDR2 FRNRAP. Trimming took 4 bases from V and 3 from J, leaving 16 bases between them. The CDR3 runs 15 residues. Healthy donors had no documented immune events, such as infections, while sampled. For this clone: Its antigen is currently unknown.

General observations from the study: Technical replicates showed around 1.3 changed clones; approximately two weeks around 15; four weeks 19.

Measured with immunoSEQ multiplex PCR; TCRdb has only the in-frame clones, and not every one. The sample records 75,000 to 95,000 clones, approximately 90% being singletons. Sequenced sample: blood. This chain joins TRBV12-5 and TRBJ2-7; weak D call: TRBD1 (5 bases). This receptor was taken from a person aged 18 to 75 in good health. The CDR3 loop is CASGSRITRVYEQYF. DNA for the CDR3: TGTGCTAGTGGTTCCCGAATAACCAGGGTCTACGAGCAGTACTTC.